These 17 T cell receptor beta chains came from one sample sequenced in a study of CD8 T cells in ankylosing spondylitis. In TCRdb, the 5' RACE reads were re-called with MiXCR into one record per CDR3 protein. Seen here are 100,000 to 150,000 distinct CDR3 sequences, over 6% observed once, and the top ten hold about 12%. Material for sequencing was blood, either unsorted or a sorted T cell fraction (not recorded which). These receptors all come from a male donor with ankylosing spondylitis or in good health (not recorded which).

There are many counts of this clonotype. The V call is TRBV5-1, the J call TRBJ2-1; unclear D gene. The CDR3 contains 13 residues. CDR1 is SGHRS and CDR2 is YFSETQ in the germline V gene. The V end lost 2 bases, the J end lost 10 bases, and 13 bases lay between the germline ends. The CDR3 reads CASSLNQDGEQFF. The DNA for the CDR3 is TGCGCCAGCAGCTTAAACCAGGACGGGGAGCAGTTCTTC.

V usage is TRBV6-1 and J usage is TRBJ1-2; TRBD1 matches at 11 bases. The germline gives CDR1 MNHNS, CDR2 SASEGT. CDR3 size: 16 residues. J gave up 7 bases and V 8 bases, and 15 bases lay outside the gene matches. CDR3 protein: CASRRPWTGGTAGYTF. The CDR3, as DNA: TGTGCCAGCCGCCGCCCGTGGACAGGGGGCACGGCTGGCTACACCTTC.

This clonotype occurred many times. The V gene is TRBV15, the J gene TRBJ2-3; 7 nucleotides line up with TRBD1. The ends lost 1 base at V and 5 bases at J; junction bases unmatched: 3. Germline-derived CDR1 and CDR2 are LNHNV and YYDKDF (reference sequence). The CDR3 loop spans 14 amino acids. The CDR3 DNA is TGTGCCACCAGCAGAGGACAGGGTGGAGATACGCAGTATTTT. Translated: CATSRGQGGDTQYF.

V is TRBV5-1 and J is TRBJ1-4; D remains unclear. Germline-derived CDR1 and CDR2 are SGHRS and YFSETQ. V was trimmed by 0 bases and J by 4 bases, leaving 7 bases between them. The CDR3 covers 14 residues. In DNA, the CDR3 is TGCGCCAGCAGCTTGGCCGACGGTAATGAAAAACTGTTTTTT. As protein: CASSLADGNEKLFF.

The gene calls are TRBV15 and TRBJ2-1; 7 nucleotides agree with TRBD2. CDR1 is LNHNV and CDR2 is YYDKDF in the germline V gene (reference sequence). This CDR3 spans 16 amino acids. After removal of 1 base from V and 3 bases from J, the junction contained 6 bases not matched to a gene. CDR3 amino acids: CATSRGAGDSYNEQFF. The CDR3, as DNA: TGTGCCACCAGCAGAGGCGCGGGAGACAGCTACAATGAGCAGTTCTTC.

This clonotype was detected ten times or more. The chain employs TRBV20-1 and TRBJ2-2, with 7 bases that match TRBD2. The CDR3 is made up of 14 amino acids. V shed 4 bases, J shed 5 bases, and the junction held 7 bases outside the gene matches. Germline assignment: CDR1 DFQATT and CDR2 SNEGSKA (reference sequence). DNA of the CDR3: TGCAGTGCTACACCGACCGGGAGGACCGGGGAGCTGTTTTTT. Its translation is CSATPTGRTGELFF.

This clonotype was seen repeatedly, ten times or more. The CDR3 sequence is CSAPRTSGRTSSYNEQFF. In nucleotides, the CDR3 is TGCAGTGCTCCTCGGACTAGCGGGAGGACGAGCTCCTACAATGAGCAGTTCTTC. The V and J genes are TRBV20-1 and TRBJ2-1; 14 bases fit TRBD2. V gave up 5 bases and J gave up 0 bases; unmatched junction bases: 9. The CDR3 totals 18 residues. Germline V lookup: CDR1 DFQATT, CDR2 SNEGSKA (reference sequence).

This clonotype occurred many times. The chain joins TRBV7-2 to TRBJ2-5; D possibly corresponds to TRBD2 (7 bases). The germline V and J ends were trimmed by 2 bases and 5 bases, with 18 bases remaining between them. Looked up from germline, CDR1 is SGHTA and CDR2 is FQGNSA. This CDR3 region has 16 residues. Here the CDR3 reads CASSLYMAGASETQYF. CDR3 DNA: TGTGCCAGCAGCTTATATATGGCGGGGGCCTCGGAGACCCAGTACTTC.

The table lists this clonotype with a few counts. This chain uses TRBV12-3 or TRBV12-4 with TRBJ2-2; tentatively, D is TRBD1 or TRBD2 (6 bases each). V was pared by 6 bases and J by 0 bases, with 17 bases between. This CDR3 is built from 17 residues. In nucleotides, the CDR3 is TGTGCCAGCAGCCCGGGCAAAGGGGGGTCGAACACCGGGGAGCTGTTTTTT. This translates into CASSPGKGGSNTGELFF.

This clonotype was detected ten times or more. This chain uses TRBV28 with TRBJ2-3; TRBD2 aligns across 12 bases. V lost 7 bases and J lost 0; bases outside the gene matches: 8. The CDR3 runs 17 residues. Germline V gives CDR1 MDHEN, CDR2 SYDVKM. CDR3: CASTQGLAGLSTDTQYF. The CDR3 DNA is TGTGCCAGCACGCAGGGACTAGCGGGCCTAAGCACAGATACGCAGTATTTT.

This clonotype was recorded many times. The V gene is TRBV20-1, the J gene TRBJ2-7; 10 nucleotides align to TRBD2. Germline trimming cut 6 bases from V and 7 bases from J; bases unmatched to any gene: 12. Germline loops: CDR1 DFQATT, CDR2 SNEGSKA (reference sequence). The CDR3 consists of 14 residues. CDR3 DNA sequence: TGCAGTGCGGGTTTAGGGCTAGCGGGAGCTGAGCAGTACTTC. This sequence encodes CSAGLGLAGAEQYF.

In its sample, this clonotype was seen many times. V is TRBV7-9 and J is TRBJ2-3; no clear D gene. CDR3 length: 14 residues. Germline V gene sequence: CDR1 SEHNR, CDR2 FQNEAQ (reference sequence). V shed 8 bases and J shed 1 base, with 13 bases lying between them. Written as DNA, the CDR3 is TGTGCCAGCTTCCGGTCCCGGGGCACAGATACGCAGTATTTT. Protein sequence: CASFRSRGTDTQYF.

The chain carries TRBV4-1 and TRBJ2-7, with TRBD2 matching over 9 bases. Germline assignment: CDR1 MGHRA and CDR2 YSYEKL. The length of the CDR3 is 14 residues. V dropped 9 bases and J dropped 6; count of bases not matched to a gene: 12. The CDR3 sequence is CASKIGLAFSEQYF. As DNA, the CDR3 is TGCGCCAGTAAAATCGGACTAGCGTTTTCCGAGCAGTACTTC.

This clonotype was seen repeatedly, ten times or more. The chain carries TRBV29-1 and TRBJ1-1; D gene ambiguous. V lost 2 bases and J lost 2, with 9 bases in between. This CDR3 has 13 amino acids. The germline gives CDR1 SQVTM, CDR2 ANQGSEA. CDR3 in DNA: TGCAGCGTTGAAATCGGGCGTAACACTGAAGCTTTCTTT. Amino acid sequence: CSVEIGRNTEAFF. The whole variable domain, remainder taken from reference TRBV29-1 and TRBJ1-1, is SAVISQKPSRDICQRGTSLTIQCQVDSQVTMMFWYRQQPGQSLTLIATANQGSEATYESGFVIDKFPISRPNLTFSTLTVSNMSPEDSSIYLCSVEIGRNTEAFFGQGTRLTVV.

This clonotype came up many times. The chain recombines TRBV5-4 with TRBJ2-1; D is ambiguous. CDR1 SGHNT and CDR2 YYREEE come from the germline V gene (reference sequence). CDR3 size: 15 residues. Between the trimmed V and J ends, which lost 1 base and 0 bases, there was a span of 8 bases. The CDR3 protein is CASSLWRSSYNEQFF. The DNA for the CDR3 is TGTGCCAGCAGCTTGTGGAGAAGCTCCTACAATGAGCAGTTCTTC.

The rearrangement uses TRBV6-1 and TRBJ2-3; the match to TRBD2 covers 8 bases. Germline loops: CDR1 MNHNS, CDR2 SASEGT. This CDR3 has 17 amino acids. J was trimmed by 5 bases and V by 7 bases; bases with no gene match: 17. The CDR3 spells CASIGEEGAGAQDTQYF. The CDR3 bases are TGTGCCAGCATAGGGGAGGAAGGAGCGGGAGCCCAAGATACGCAGTATTTT.

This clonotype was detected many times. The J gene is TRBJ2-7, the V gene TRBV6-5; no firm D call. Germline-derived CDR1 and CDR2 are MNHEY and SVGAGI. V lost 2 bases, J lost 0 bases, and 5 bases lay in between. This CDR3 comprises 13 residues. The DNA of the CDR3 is TGTGCCAGCAGTTACAGGAGCTCCTACGAGCAGTACTTC. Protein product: CASSYRSSYEQYF.